These T cell receptor beta chains were read from a single sample in a study of T cells in Graves' hyperthyroidism and ophthalmopathy. TCRdb reanalysed the multiplex PCR reads using MiXCR and keeps one entry per CDR3 protein. The table lists 380,000 or so distinct CDR3 sequences, roughly 14% of them singletons. Sequenced input: blood. Source of these receptors: a man aged 25 to 45 with Graves' hyperthyroidism that later progressed to Graves' ophthalmopathy. Both conserved end residues are part of each CDR3. Fields, in order: clone size, V gene, D gene, J gene, CDR3 protein. D genes are given only for firm matches. Clone size is stated in some rows and not others, as once, few, many or a class when expanded.

>few|TRBV6-6|NA|TRBJ2-1
CASSYGSSYNEQFF
>many|TRBV12-3/TRBV12-4|TRBD2|TRBJ2-5
CASSQSGGAEETQYF
>few|TRBV2|TRBD2|TRBJ2-7
CASKLAGGEAYEQYF
>many|TRBV28|NA|TRBJ1-1
CASSFRGGGGTEAFF
>few|TRBV10-3|NA|TRBJ1-3
CAISESGRASTIYF
>many|TRBV7-9|TRBD1|TRBJ2-5
CASSQQGARETQYF
>many|TRBV9|NA|TRBJ2-7
CASSVGGLSYEQYF
>many|TRBV7-2|NA|TRBJ2-1
CASSPTLGPYNEQFF
>many|TRBV7-9|NA|TRBJ2-3
CASSLDFGAPNTDTQYF
>many|TRBV5-1|NA|TRBJ2-5
CASSLAVPEAETQYF
>many|TRBV2|NA|TRBJ1-5
CASLVRTQPQHF
>few|TRBV30|NA|TRBJ1-2
CAWSRWGADGYTF
>NA|TRBV6-1|NA|TRBJ1-6
CASQTDPYNSPLHF
>many|TRBV11-3|NA|TRBJ2-1
CASSLRGYQGANEQFF
>many|TRBV7-9|TRBD1|TRBJ1-4
CASSWGTGNEKLFF
>NA|TRBV3-1|NA|TRBJ2-2
CASSQFSSAGELFF
>NA|TRBV18|TRBD1|TRBJ2-7
CASSPGQDFYEQYF
>NA|TRBV29-1|TRBD2|TRBJ2-5
CSVDRRGLAPTETQYF
>few|TRBV6-1|TRBD1|TRBJ1-6
CASSPGQGLSSPLHF
>few|TRBV4-1|NA|TRBJ1-5
CASSLGGSSNQPQHF
>once|TRBV24-1|TRBD2|TRBJ2-1
CATSPLGRGVNEQFF
>few|TRBV6-1|TRBD1|TRBJ2-7
CASSDYRGPYEQYF
>many|TRBV11-3|TRBD2|TRBJ2-3
CASSLALAGGAGVTQYF
>many|TRBV11-2|NA|TRBJ1-1
CASSLARGRNAEAFF
>many|TRBV7-9|NA|TRBJ2-1
CASSLLPSSYNEQFF
>NA|TRBV7-8|NA|TRBJ1-5
CASSLSSRASQPQHF
>few|TRBV20-1|TRBD2|TRBJ2-1
CSARDRAGGANEQFF
>few|TRBV11-3|TRBD2|TRBJ2-3
CASSKPRGGPAGTDTQYF
>many|TRBV12-3/TRBV12-4|NA|TRBJ2-3
CASNWGRAVDTQYF
>many|TRBV7-2|NA|TRBJ2-3
CASSNSGLTDTQYF
>few|TRBV5-1|TRBD2|TRBJ2-3
CASSLLAGVADTQYF
>NA|TRBV18|TRBD1|TRBJ1-4
CASSPDRDRVEKLFF
>few|TRBV7-9|TRBD2|TRBJ2-7
CASSPRDYYEQYF